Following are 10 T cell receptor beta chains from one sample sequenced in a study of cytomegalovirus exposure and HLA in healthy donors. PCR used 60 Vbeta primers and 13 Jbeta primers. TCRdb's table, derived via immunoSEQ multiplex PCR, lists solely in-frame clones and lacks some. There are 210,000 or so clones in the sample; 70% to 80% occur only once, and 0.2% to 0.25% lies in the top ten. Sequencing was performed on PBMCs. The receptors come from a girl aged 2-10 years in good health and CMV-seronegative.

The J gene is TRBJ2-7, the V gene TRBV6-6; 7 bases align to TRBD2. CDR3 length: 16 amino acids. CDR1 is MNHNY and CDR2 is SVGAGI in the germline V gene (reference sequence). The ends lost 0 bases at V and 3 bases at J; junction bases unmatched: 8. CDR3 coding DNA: TGTGCCAGCAGTTACTCCCTCGGGAGGCCAAACTACGAGCAGTACTTC. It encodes CASSYSLGRPNYEQYF.

The DNA for the CDR3 is TGTGCCAGTAGTATGGGACTAGCGGGAGGCTACGAGCAGTACTTC. It translates to CASSMGLAGGYEQYF. V usage is TRBV19 and J usage is TRBJ2-7, with 15 bases aligning to TRBD2. The CDR3 is 15 residues long. Germline V lookup: CDR1 LNHDA, CDR2 SQIVND (reference sequence). The V gene end was trimmed by 3 bases and the J gene end by 3 bases; junction bases not matched to a gene: 0.

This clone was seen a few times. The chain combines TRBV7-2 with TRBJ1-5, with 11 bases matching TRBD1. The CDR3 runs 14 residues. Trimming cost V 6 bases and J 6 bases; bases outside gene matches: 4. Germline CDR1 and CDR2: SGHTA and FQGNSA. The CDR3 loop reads CASSWTGGSQPQHF. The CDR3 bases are TGTGCCAGCAGTTGGACAGGGGGCAGTCAGCCCCAGCATTTT.

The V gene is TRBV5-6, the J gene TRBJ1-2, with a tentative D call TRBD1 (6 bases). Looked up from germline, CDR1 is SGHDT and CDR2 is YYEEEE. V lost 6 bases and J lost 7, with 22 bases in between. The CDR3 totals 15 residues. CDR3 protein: CASNLTPRGAGGYTF. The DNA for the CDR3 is TGTGCCAGCAACTTAACCCCGCGGGGGGCTGGTGGCTACACCTTC.

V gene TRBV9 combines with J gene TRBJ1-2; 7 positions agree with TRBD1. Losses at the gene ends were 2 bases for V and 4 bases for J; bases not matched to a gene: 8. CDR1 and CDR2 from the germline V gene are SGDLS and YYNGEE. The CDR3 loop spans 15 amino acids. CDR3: CASSVTGQSVYGYTF. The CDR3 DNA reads TGTGCCAGCAGCGTGACGGGACAGTCGGTCTATGGCTACACCTTC.

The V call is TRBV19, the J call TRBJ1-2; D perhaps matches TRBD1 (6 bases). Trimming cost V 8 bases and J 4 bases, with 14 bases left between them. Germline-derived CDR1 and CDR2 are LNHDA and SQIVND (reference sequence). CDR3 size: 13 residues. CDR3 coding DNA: TGTGCCAGTGATTTTGGGGGCCTCTATGGCTACACCTTC. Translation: CASDFGGLYGYTF.

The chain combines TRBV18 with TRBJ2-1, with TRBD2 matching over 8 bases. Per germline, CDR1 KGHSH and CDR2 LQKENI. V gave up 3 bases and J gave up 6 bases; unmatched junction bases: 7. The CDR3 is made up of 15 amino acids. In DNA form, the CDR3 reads TGTGCCAGCTCACCCGTGGCGGGGGGCCTCAATGAGCAGTTCTTC. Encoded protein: CASSPVAGGLNEQFF.

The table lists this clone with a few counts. CDR3 nucleotides: TGTGCCAGCAGTGACACCGGGACTAGCGCCTACGAGCAGTACTTC. Translated: CASSDTGTSAYEQYF. V gene TRBV6-1 combines with J gene TRBJ2-5, with 10 positions matching TRBD2. The end of the DNA is better explained by TRBJ2-7, so the J call may be wrong. The CDR3 is 15 residues long. Germline V gives CDR1 MNHNS, CDR2 SASEGT.

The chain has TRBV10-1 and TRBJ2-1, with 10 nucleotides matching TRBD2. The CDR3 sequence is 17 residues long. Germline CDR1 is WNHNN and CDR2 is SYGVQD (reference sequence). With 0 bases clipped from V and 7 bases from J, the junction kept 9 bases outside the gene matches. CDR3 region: CASSESSSSGRNNEQFF. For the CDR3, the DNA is TGCGCCAGCAGTGAGTCATCCTCTAGCGGGAGAAATAATGAGCAGTTCTTC.

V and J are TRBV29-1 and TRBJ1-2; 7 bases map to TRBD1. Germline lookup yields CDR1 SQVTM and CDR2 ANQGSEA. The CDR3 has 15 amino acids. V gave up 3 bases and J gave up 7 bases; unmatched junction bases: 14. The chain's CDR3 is CSVDIRTGTDPGYTF. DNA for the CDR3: TGCAGCGTTGATATTCGGACAGGCACGGACCCTGGCTACACCTTC.